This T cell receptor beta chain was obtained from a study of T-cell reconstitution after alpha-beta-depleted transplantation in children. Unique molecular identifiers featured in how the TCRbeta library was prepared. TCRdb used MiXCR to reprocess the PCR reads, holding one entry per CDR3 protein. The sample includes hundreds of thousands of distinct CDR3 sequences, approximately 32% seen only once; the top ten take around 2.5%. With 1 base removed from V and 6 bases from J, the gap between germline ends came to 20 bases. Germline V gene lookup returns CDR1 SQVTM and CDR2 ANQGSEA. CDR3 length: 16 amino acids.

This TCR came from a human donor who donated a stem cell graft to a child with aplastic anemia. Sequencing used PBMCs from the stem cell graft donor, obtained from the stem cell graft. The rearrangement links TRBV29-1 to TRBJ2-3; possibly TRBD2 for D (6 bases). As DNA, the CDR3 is TGCAGCGTTGAAGGACCTCGGGACGGGAGCGACGATACGCAGTATTTT. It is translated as CSVEGPRDGSDDTQYF.